This passage covers 14 T cell receptor beta chains from one sample sequenced in a study of shared clonotypes between healthy human individuals. This table comes from immunoSEQ multiplex PCR, and its TCRdb copy is limited to in-frame clones, with some not included. The sample shows about 680,000 clones, less than 85% of them seen only once. Sequences were obtained from memory CD4+ T cells sorted from blood. Subset noted: CD45RA-negative fraction. The receptors originated from a woman aged 25-40 years in good health.

The chain links TRBV5-4 to TRBJ2-5; TRBD1 matches at 10 bases. This CDR3 spans 14 amino acids. The V gene's germline CDR1 is SGHNT and CDR2 YYREEE (reference sequence). J gave up 3 bases and V 5 bases, and 4 bases lay outside the gene matches. This CDR3 reads CASRPGTGEETQYF. CDR3 bases: TGTGCCAGCAGACCCGGGACAGGGGAAGAGACCCAGTACTTC.

J is TRBJ1-1 and V is TRBV6-6; weak D call: TRBD1 (6 bases). V was cut by 4 bases and J by 7 bases, with 10 bases left in between. Germline CDR1 is MNHNY and CDR2 is SVGAGI (reference sequence). This CDR3 has 12 residues. CDR3 region: CASSSQGLEAFF. CDR3 nucleotide sequence: TGTGCCAGCAGTTCACAGGGACTTGAAGCTTTCTTT.

The rearrangement joins TRBV7-9 to TRBJ2-6; D remains unclear. The V end was cut by 5 bases, the J end by 0 bases, with 5 bases between. In germline, CDR1 is SEHNR, CDR2 FQNEAQ (reference sequence). CDR3 length: 14 amino acids. CDR3: CASSMSSGANVLTF. CDR3 DNA: TGTGCCAGCAGCATGAGCTCTGGGGCCAACGTCCTGACTTTC. Full variable domain (missing parts from reference TRBV7-9 and TRBJ2-6): DTGVSQNPRHKITKRGQNVTFRCDPISEHNRLYWYRQTLGQGPEFLTYFQNEAQLEKSRLLSDRFSAERPKGSFSTLEIQRTEQGDSAMYLCASSMSSGANVLTFGAGSRLTVL.

This rearrangement joins TRBV7-2 to TRBJ2-1; 12 bases align to TRBD2. The CDR3 loop spans 15 amino acids. Germline V lookup: CDR1 SGHTA, CDR2 FQGNSA. V shed 5 bases and J 7 bases; nucleotides not matched to a gene: 6. CDR3 protein: CASSTEGLAGNEQFF. The DNA of the CDR3 is TGTGCCAGCAGCACAGAAGGACTAGCGGGGAATGAGCAGTTCTTC.

The genes are TRBV9 and TRBJ2-3; TRBD2 matches at 9 bases. After removal of 0 bases from V and 2 bases from J, the junction contained 7 bases not matched to a gene. The length of the CDR3 is 17 residues. CDR1 is SGDLS and CDR2 is YYNGEE in the germline V gene. CDR3 sequence (DNA): TGTGCCAGCAGCGTAGGTCTAGCGGGATTCATCACAGATACGCAGTATTTT. The encoded protein is CASSVGLAGFITDTQYF.

V and J are TRBV6-5 and TRBJ2-7; D is uncertain. V shed 2 bases and J shed 0 bases, with 11 bases lying between them. The CDR3 loop spans 15 amino acids. Per the germline V gene, CDR1 is MNHEY and CDR2 is SVGAGI. The CDR3 here is CASSYDAPDSYEQYF. DNA of the CDR3: TGTGCCAGCAGTTACGATGCACCTGACTCCTACGAGCAGTACTTC.

This chain joins TRBV5-6 and TRBJ1-5; D perhaps matches TRBD1 (5 bases). V shed 4 bases and J shed 7 bases, with 18 bases lying between them. This CDR3 contains 15 residues. Per germline, CDR1 SGHDT and CDR2 YYEEEE. CDR3 in amino acids: CASSRRTGIEQPQHF. CDR3 DNA: TGTGCCAGCAGCCGACGAACAGGTATCGAACAGCCCCAGCATTTT.

This sequence joins TRBV6-5 and TRBJ1-1; D not certain. Germline CDR1 reads MNHEY; CDR2 reads SVGAGI. Trimming shortened V by 4 bases and J by 0 bases, and 12 bases separated the two germline ends. The CDR3 totals 15 residues. As DNA, the CDR3 is TGTGCCAGCAGTTCTCTGCCAACTGTGAACACTGAAGCTTTCTTT. As protein: CASSSLPTVNTEAFF.

The chain has TRBV6-1 and TRBJ2-1; 14 nucleotides agree with TRBD2. The CDR3 is 14 amino acids. In germline, CDR1 is MNHNS, CDR2 SASEGT. J lost 8 bases, V lost 5 bases, and 2 bases had no gene match. The DNA for the CDR3 is TGTGCCAGCAGTCGACTAGCGGGAGGGTATGAGCAGTTCTTC. It specifies CASSRLAGGYEQFF.

Concerning this clone: The identical CDR3 is also encoded by other nucleotide sequences in the sample. V gene TRBV18 combines with J gene TRBJ2-3; the D is unclear. The CDR3 extends over 13 amino acids. The germline gives CDR1 KGHSH, CDR2 LQKENI. Trimming cost V 0 bases and J 6 bases, with 7 bases left between them. The CDR3 loop reads CASSPPGPDTQYF. DNA of the CDR3: TGTGCCAGCTCACCACCCGGCCCGGATACGCAGTATTTT.

J is TRBJ1-5 and V is TRBV30; possible D gene TRBD1, 6 bases. CDR3 size: 13 residues. V gave up 4 bases and J gave up 7 bases, with 14 bases separating them. CDR1 is GTSNPN, CDR2 SVGIG, per germline (reference sequence). The CDR3 here is CAWTTGREQPQHF. The CDR3, as DNA: TGTGCCTGGACTACAGGGCGTGAGCAGCCCCAGCATTTT.

The rearrangement uses TRBV30 and TRBJ2-1; TRBD1 agrees at 12 bases. Germline V gene data show CDR1 as GTSNPN and CDR2 as SVGIG (reference sequence). With V trimmed by 8 bases and J by 2 bases, 1 base remained unmatched. The CDR3 contains 13 residues. The CDR3 region has the DNA TGTGCCAGGGACAGGGGGCCCTACAATGAGCAGTTCTTC. This codes for CARDRGPYNEQFF.

This clone was detected only once. This sequence joins TRBV7-7 and TRBJ1-4, with D maybe TRBD1 (5 bases). The CDR3 extends over 15 amino acids. Germline V gives CDR1 SSHAT, CDR2 FNYEAQ (reference sequence). Between the trimmed V and J ends, which lost 1 base and 7 bases, there was a span of 13 bases. The CDR3 reads CASSLGRGSGEKLFF. The CDR3 DNA is TGTGCCAGCAGCTTAGGCCGGGGGAGTGGTGAAAAACTGTTTTTT.

The chain recombines TRBV6-1 with TRBJ2-5; D might be TRBD1 (6 bases). The V gene lost 4 bases and the J gene lost 3 bases, with 9 bases spanning the gap. This CDR3 spans 13 amino acids. Germline CDR1 MNHNS, CDR2 SASEGT. CDR3 sequence: CASSANREETQYF. CDR3 coding DNA: TGTGCCAGCAGTGCTAACAGGGAAGAGACCCAGTACTTC.